This passage covers 13 T cell receptor beta chains from one sample sequenced in a study of blood T cell repertoires in COVID-19. Some clones are missing from TCRdb's copy, which holds only in-frame ones; the method was immunoSEQ multiplex PCR. Counted here are 100,000 to 150,000 clones, over 75% occurring once; the ten biggest clones make up approximately 12%. The material sequenced was peripheral blood. These receptors were taken from a man aged 55 to 70 with acute or convalescent COVID-19.

The chain employs TRBV11-3 and TRBJ2-2, with 12 bases identical to TRBD2. Germline V gene data show CDR1 as SGHNT and CDR2 as YENEEA. With V trimmed by 5 bases and J by 8 bases, 3 bases remained unmatched. The CDR3 length is 14 residues. CDR3 sequence: CASSRTSGIGELFF. The CDR3 region has the DNA TGTGCCAGCAGCCGGACTAGCGGGATAGGGGAGCTGTTTTTT.

With respect to this clone: Other DNA sequences from this sample encode an identical CDR3 as well. V gene TRBV29-1 combines with J gene TRBJ1-3; TRBD1 matches at 7 bases. This CDR3 has 14 residues. Per the germline V gene, CDR1 is SQVTM and CDR2 is ANQGSEA. With V trimmed by 4 bases and J by 2 bases, 5 bases remained unmatched. The CDR3 here is CSVGQGGTGNTIYF. CDR3 nucleotide sequence: TGCAGCGTTGGACAGGGTGGTACTGGAAACACCATATATTTT.

This sequence joins TRBV7-9 and TRBJ2-7; D unclear. Germline values: CDR1 SEHNR, CDR2 FQNEAQ (reference sequence). Trimming pared 3 bases from V and 1 base from J, leaving 19 bases between. The CDR3 sequence is 17 residues long. Here the CDR3 reads CASSFGSRGWRSYEQYF. As DNA, the CDR3 is TGTGCCAGCAGCTTCGGAAGCCGAGGCTGGAGATCCTACGAGCAGTACTTC.

The chain couples TRBV28 to TRBJ2-1, with 15 bases matching TRBD2. The CDR3 spans 17 residues. Trimming took 8 bases from V and 3 from J; bases not matched to a gene: 8. The germline V gene has CDR1 MDHEN and CDR2 SYDVKM. CDR3 in amino acids: CASAGLAGGKIYNEQFF. Here the CDR3 DNA reads TGTGCCAGCGCCGGACTAGCGGGAGGGAAGATCTACAATGAGCAGTTCTTC.

The chain employs TRBV24-1 and TRBJ2-3, with D perhaps TRBD1 (5 bases). The CDR3 consists of 13 residues. V lost 11 bases to trimming and J lost 5 bases, with 16 bases between them. Germline CDR1 reads KGHDR; CDR2 reads SFDVKD. This CDR3 reads CASKSEGVDTQYF. CDR3 DNA: TGTGCCAGCAAATCGGAAGGGGTAGATACGCAGTATTTT.

V is TRBV5-1 and J is TRBJ2-1, with 7 bases that match TRBD2. V was clipped by 0 bases and J by 0 bases; unmatched bases: 3. The germline gives CDR1 SGHRS, CDR2 YFSETQ. The CDR3 totals 16 residues. CDR3 nucleotide sequence: TGCGCCAGCAGCTTGGCAGCGGGAAGCTCCTACAATGAGCAGTTCTTC. Protein product: CASSLAAGSSYNEQFF.

The rearrangement links TRBV6-5 to TRBJ2-5; TRBD1 agrees at 7 bases. Germline lookup yields CDR1 MNHEY and CDR2 SVGAGI. V lost 2 bases, J lost 5 bases, and 8 bases stayed unmatched. The CDR3 sequence is 15 residues long. CDR3 region: CASSYGSTGMETQYF. As DNA, the CDR3 is TGTGCCAGCAGTTACGGGTCGACAGGGATGGAGACCCAGTACTTC.

This chain uses TRBV6-5 with TRBJ2-7, with a possible D match to TRBD1 (5 bases). Trimming shortened V by 7 bases and J by 1 base, and 14 bases separated the two germline ends. Germline V gene lookup returns CDR1 MNHEY and CDR2 SVGAGI. This CDR3 is 14 amino acids long. CDR3 region: CASTRQGGSYEQYF. The DNA of the CDR3 is TGTGCCAGCACACGGCAGGGTGGTTCCTACGAGCAGTACTTC.

The V call is TRBV4-1, the J call TRBJ1-6; 11 nucleotides agree with TRBD1. V dropped 5 bases and J dropped 10; count of bases not matched to a gene: 7. CDR1 is MGHRA and CDR2 is YSYEKL in the germline V gene. The CDR3 is 15 amino acids. The CDR3 DNA is TGCGCCAGCAGCTCTCGGACAGGGGGCGACTCACCCCTCCACTTT. Residues: CASSSRTGGDSPLHF.

The sample holds one count of this clone. The V gene is TRBV7-8, the J gene TRBJ2-1, with 7 bases fitting TRBD2. The CDR3 is 16 amino acids. The ends lost 5 bases at V and 8 bases at J; junction bases unmatched: 15. From germline, CDR1 is SGHVS and CDR2 FQNEAQ. CDR3 nucleotides: TGTGCCAGCAGCCATAATACGCGGGAGAGGCGGGATGAGCAGTTCTTC. Amino acids: CASSHNTRERRDEQFF. The full variable domain, its missing parts supplied by reference TRBV7-8 and TRBJ2-1, is GAGVSQSPRYKVAKRGQDVALRCDPISGHVSLFWYQQALGQGPEFLTYFQNEAQLDKSGLPSDRFFAERPEGSVSTLKIQRTQQEDSAVYLCASSHNTRERRDEQFFGPGTRLTVL.

This clone was observed a few times. The chain combines TRBV3-1 (or the pseudogene TRBV3-2) with TRBJ2-7; TRBD2 agrees at 10 bases. Germline CDR1 and CDR2: LGHDT and YNNKEL (reference sequence). J lost 1 base, V lost 4 bases, and 1 base had no gene match. The CDR3 spans 14 residues. The CDR3 DNA reads as TGTGCCAGCAGCCTGGGACTAGCGTCCTACGAGCAGTACTTC. It encodes CASSLGLASYEQYF.

The chain recombines TRBV27 with TRBJ1-1, with D perhaps TRBD1 (6 bases). The CDR3 is 15 residues long. Germline values: CDR1 MNHEY, CDR2 SMNVEV (reference sequence). Trimming stripped 3 bases from V and 4 bases from J, with 15 bases between. CDR3 sequence (DNA): TGTGCCAGCAGTTTGCTCCCAGGGGTCGGCACTGAAGCTTTCTTT. Amino acid sequence: CASSLLPGVGTEAFF.

V and J are TRBV9 and TRBJ1-4; perhaps TRBD1 as D (6 bases). Looked up from germline, CDR1 is SGDLS and CDR2 is YYNGEE. Trimming took 4 bases from V and 2 from J, leaving 9 bases between them. The CDR3 is 14 amino acids. CDR3 protein: CASSYTGTNEKLFF. The CDR3 DNA follows: TGTGCCAGCAGCTACACAGGGACTAATGAAAAACTGTTTTTT.